This T cell receptor beta chain is from a study of regulatory T cells in long-lasting Graves disease. The TCR beta library used iRepertoire HTBI primers with Arm-PCR amplification of CDR3. TCRdb reprocessed the multiplex PCR reads with MiXCR, giving one entry per CDR3 protein. The sample comprises about 420,000 distinct CDR3 sequences, around 15% of which are singletons, and around a quarter rests with the top ten. Time point in this sample: newly diagnosed GD, antithyroid drugs for less than 3 months. After RNA was extracted from PBMCs, the TCR library was made from it. Trimming stripped 3 bases from V and 7 bases from J, with 10 bases between. Per the germline V gene, CDR1 is KGHSH and CDR2 is LQKENI. There are 13 residues in the CDR3. Ten or more counts support this clonotype. Its antigen is currently unknown. Study findings and constraints: Persistent Graves' patients showed reduced TCR diversity versus newly diagnosed patients. With persistent disease, TRBV28, TRBJ1-2 and TRBJ2-5 were the favored segments. The analysis examined peripheral blood only and excluded thyroid tissue.

The data also belong to a second study, concerning T cells in Graves' hyperthyroidism and ophthalmopathy. Per that study: The HTBI primer set was used in a first-round RT-PCR of the TCR CDR3.

This TCR was recovered from a woman younger than 30 with Graves disease. The sequencing here drew on peripheral blood mononuclear cells (PBMCs), taken at new diagnosis, from a patient treated with antithyroid drugs. The J gene is TRBJ2-1, the V gene TRBV18; perhaps TRBD2 as D (6 bases). CDR3 sequence: CASSPNSGNEQFF. The CDR3 bases are TGTGCCAGCTCACCCAATAGCGGAAATGAGCAGTTCTTC.